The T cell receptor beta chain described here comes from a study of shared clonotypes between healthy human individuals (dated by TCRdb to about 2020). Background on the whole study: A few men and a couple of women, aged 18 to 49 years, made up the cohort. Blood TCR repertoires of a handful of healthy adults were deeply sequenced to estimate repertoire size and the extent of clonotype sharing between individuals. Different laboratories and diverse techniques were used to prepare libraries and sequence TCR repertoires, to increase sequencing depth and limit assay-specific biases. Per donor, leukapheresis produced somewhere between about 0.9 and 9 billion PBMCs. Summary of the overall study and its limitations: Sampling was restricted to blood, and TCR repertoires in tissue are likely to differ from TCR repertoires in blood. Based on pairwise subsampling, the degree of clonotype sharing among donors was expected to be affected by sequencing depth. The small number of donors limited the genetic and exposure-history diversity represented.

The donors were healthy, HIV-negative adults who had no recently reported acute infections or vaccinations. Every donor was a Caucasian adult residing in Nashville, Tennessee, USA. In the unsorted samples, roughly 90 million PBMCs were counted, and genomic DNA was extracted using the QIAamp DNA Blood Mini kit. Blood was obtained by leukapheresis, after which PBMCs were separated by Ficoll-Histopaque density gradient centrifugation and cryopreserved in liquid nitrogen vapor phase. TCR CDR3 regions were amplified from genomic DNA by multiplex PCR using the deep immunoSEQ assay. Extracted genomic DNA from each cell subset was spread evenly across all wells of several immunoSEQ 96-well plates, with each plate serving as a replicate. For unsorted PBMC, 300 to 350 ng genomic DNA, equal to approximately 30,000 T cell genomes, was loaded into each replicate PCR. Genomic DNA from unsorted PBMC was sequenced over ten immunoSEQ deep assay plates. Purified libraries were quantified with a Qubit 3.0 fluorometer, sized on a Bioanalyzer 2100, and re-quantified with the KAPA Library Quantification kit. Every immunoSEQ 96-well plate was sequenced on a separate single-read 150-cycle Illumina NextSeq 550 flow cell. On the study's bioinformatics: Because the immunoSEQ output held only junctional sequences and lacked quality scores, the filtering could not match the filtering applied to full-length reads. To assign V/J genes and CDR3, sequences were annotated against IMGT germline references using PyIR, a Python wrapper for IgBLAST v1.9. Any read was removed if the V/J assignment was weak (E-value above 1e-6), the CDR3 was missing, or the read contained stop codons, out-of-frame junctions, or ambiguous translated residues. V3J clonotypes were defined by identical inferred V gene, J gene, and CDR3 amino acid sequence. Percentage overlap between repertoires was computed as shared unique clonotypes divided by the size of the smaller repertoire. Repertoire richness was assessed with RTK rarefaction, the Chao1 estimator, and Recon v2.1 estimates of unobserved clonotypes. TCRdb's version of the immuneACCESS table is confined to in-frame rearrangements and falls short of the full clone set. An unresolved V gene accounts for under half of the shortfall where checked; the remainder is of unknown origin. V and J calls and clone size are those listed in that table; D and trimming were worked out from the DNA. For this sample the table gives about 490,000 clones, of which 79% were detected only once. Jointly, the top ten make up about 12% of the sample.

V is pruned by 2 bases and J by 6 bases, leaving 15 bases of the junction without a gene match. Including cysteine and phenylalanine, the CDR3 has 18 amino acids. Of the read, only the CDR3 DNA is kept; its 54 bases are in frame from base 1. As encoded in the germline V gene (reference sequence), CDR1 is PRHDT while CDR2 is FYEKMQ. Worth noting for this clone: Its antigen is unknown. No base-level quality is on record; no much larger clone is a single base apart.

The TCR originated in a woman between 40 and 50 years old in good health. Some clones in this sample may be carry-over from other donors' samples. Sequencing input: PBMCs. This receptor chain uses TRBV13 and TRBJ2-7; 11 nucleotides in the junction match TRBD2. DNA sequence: TGTGCCAGCAGCTTATTGCAGGGAAGGCTAGCGGGAGGTTCCGAGCAGTACTTC. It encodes CASSLLQGRLAGGSEQYF.